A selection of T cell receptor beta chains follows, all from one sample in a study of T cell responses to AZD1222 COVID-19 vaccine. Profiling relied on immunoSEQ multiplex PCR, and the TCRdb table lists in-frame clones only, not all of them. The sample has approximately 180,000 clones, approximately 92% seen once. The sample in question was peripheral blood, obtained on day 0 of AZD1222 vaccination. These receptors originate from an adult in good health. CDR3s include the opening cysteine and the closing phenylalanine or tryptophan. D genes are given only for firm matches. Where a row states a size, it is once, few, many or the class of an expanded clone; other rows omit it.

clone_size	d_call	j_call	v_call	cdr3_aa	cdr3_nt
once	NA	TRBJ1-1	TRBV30	CAWSVRGATEAFF	TGTGCCTGGAGTGTACGGGGGGCAACTGAAGCTTTCTTT
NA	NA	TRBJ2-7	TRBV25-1	CASSERGGLIYEQYF	TGTGCCAGCAGTGAACGGGGTGGATTAATCTACGAGCAGTACTTC
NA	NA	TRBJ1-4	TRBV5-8	CASSPTRGAGEKLFF	TGTGCCAGCAGCCCTACTCGGGGGGCTGGTGAAAAACTGTTTTTT
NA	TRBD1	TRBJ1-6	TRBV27	CASSSPLGQVNSPLHF	TGTGCCAGCAGCTCCCCCCTCGGACAGGTTAATTCACCCCTCCACTTT
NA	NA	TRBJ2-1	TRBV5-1	CASSSPLAGLSYNEQFF	TGCGCCAGCAGCTCCCCTTTGGCGGGGCTATCCTACAATGAGCAGTTCTTC
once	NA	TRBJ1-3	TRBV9	CASSVEGGSGNTIYF	TGTGCCAGCAGCGTAGAGGGGGGCTCGGGAAACACCATATATTTT
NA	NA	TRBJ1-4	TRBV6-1	CASSELWGEKLFF	TGTGCCAGCAGTGAACTCTGGGGGGAAAAACTGTTTTTT
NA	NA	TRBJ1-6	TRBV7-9	CASSLIRGGRSPLHF	TGTGCCAGCAGCTTAATTAGGGGCGGACGGTCACCCCTCCACTTT
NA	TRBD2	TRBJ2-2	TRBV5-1	CASSQLAPQRGAGELFF	TGCGCCAGCAGCCAATTAGCTCCCCAGCGGGGGGCCGGGGAGCTGTTTTTT
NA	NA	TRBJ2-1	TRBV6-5	CATGASVYNEQFF	TGTGCGACCGGGGCTAGCGTTTACAATGAGCAGTTCTTC
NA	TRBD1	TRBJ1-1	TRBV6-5	CASSYPAVGTGEAFF	TGTGCCAGCAGTTACCCAGCGGTTGGGACAGGGGAAGCTTTCTTT
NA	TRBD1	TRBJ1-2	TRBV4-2	CASSPETGTGHYGYTF	TGTGCCAGCAGCCCAGAGACTGGGACAGGGCACTATGGCTACACCTTC
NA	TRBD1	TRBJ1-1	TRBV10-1	CASSESPTGGSEAFF	TGCGCCAGCAGTGAGTCGCCGACAGGGGGCTCTGAAGCTTTCTTT
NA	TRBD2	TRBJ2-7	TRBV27	CASSDSGRAGEQYF	TGTGCCAGCAGTGATAGCGGGAGGGCCGGCGAGCAGTACTTC
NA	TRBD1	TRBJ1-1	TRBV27	CASSRIGTGVEAFF	TGTGCCAGCAGCCGTATTGGGACAGGGGTTGAAGCTTTCTTT
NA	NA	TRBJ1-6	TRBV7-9	CASSSPGVGPLHF	TGTGCCAGCAGCTCCCCCGGGGTGGGCCCCCTCCACTTT
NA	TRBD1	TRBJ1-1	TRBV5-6	CASSLEPGGATEAFF	TGTGCCAGCAGCTTGGAGCCAGGGGGGGCGACTGAAGCTTTCTTT
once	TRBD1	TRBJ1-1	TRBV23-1	CASSQGDRYNTEAFF	TGCGCCAGCAGTCAAGGGGACAGATATAACACTGAAGCTTTCTTT
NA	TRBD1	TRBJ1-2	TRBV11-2	CASSPGGGTGYGYTF	TGTGCCAGCAGCCCAGGGGGGGGGACCGGCTATGGCTACACCTTC
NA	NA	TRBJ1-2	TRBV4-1	CASSQDRGRYGYTF	TGCGCCAGCAGCCAAGATAGGGGACGCTATGGCTACACCTTC
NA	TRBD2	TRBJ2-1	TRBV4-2	CASSLTSGRPSYNEQFF	TGTGCCAGCAGCCTGACTAGCGGGAGGCCCTCCTACAATGAGCAGTTCTTC
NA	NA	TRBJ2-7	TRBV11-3	CASSLLAGHEQYF	TGTGCCAGCAGCCTTTTGGCGGGCCACGAGCAGTACTTC
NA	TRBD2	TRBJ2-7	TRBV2	CASIPEGLLSYEQYF	TGTGCCAGCATTCCGGAGGGACTATTATCCTACGAGCAGTACTTC
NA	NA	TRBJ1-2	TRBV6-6	CASSSGVSGYTF	TGTGCCAGCAGTTCAGGGGTTTCTGGCTACACCTTC
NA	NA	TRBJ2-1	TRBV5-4	CASSPPGSNEQFF	TGTGCCAGCAGCCCCCCAGGTAGCAATGAGCAGTTCTTC
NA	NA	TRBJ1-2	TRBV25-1	CASTRSRGHGYTF	TGTGCCAGCACCCGAAGTCGGGGGCACGGCTACACCTTC